This TCR beta chain was captured in a study of T cell changes during pregnancy in multiple sclerosis. Deletions cut 2 bases from V and 2 bases from J, with 10 bases between. Germline values: CDR1 SNHLY, CDR2 FYNNEI. The length of the CDR3 is 15 residues. Clones were sequenced by immunoSEQ multiplex PCR, and TCRdb holds only the in-frame ones, with some missing. Of 65,000 to 85,000 clones listed, roughly 90% are singletons. The sequence was collected from a female donor with multiple sclerosis, enrolled in a pregnancy study. The chain recombines TRBV2 with TRBJ1-5; D remains unclear. Source: peripheral blood, taken in the second trimester of pregnancy. CDR3 amino acids: CASSENQIRNQPQHF. For the CDR3, the DNA is TGTGCCAGCAGTGAAAACCAGATCCGCAATCAGCCCCAGCATTTT.